This is a list of T cell receptor beta chains from one sample in a study of blood T cell repertoires in COVID-19. Profiling relied on immunoSEQ multiplex PCR, and the TCRdb table lists in-frame clones only, not all of them. The table includes about 91,000 clones, roughly 85% detected once. The sequenced material came from peripheral blood. All receptors come from a man between 65 and 85 years old with acute or convalescent COVID-19. Both conserved end residues are part of each CDR3. Each record gives: D gene, clone size, J gene, V gene, CDR3 protein, CDR3 DNA. The D gene is left open where the match is weak. Some rows mark clone size as missing; the rest say once, few, many or name a class of expanded clone.

d_gene: TRBD1
abundance: .
j_gene: TRBJ1-1
v_gene: TRBV18
CDR3aa: CASSPTGALNTEAFF
CDR3nt: TGTGCCAGCTCACCCACAGGGGCCTTGAACACTGAAGCTTTCTTT

d_gene: TRBD1
abundance: .
j_gene: TRBJ1-2
v_gene: TRBV7-8
CDR3aa: CASSLVGDREMRGYTF
CDR3nt: TGTGCCAGCAGCTTAGTAGGCGACAGGGAGATGCGTGGCTACACCTTC

d_gene: .
abundance: few
j_gene: TRBJ2-7
v_gene: TRBV10-3
CDR3aa: CAISESSRIYEQYF
CDR3nt: TGTGCCATCAGTGAGTCGTCGCGGATCTACGAGCAGTACTTC

d_gene: TRBD1
abundance: once
j_gene: TRBJ1-1
v_gene: TRBV4-1
CDR3aa: CASSQAIPGQGGAEAFF
CDR3nt: TGCGCCAGCAGCCAAGCAATACCGGGACAGGGGGGGGCTGAAGCTTTCTTT

d_gene: .
abundance: .
j_gene: TRBJ2-3
v_gene: TRBV24-1
CDR3aa: CATSDTQGGYGTDTQYF
CDR3nt: TGTGCCACCAGTGACACACAGGGGGGGTATGGAACAGATACGCAGTATTTT

d_gene: TRBD1
abundance: once
j_gene: TRBJ1-2
v_gene: TRBV29-1
CDR3aa: CSVEEPGQIYGYTF
CDR3nt: TGCAGCGTTGAAGAGCCGGGACAGATCTATGGCTACACCTTC

d_gene: .
abundance: .
j_gene: TRBJ1-3
v_gene: TRBV25-1
CDR3aa: CASSQGNTIYF
CDR3nt: TGTGCCAGCTCACAGGGAAACACCATATATTTT

d_gene: TRBD2
abundance: many
j_gene: TRBJ2-3
v_gene: TRBV11-3
CDR3aa: CASSEGTSGGTDTQYF
CDR3nt: TGTGCCAGCAGCGAAGGGACTAGCGGGGGCACAGATACGCAGTATTTT

d_gene: TRBD1
abundance: .
j_gene: TRBJ2-3
v_gene: TRBV6-4
CDR3aa: CASSETGTGDGTDTQYF
CDR3nt: TGTGCCAGCAGTGAAACGGGGACAGGGGACGGCACAGATACGCAGTATTTT

d_gene: TRBD2
abundance: .
j_gene: TRBJ2-5
v_gene: TRBV7-8
CDR3aa: CASSLPRGGGETQYF
CDR3nt: TGTGCCAGCAGCTTACCCCGGGGGGGCGGGGAGACCCAGTACTTC

d_gene: TRBD1
abundance: .
j_gene: TRBJ1-5
v_gene: TRBV20-1
CDR3aa: CSASGQGSNQPQHF
CDR3nt: TGCAGTGCTAGTGGACAGGGAAGCAATCAGCCCCAGCATTTT

d_gene: TRBD1
abundance: .
j_gene: TRBJ1-1
v_gene: TRBV4-2
CDR3aa: CASREGASEAFF
CDR3nt: TGTGCCAGCAGGGAGGGGGCGTCTGAAGCTTTCTTT

d_gene: .
abundance: once
j_gene: TRBJ1-4
v_gene: TRBV5-4
CDR3aa: CASSLDQATPEKLFF
CDR3nt: TGTGCCAGCAGCTTGGATCAGGCGACGCCGGAAAAACTGTTTTTT